Listed below are T cell receptor beta chains from one sample, sequenced in a study of T-cell memory formation after mild COVID-19. TCRdb ran MiXCR on the 5' RACE reads and lists one entry per CDR3 protein. The table records approximately 200,000 distinct CDR3 sequences, roughly 16% of them present only once. The sample comprised PBMCs or a T cell subset sorted from them (not recorded which). Source of these receptors: an adult woman who had mild COVID-19 (a few samples of this study predate the infection). Cell type and time point are not known. The CDR3 runs from the conserved cysteine through the conserved F or W. Each record gives: V gene, J gene, D gene, clone size, CDR3 protein, CDR3 DNA. The D gene is left open where the match is weak. Only some rows state a clone size, as once, few, many or a class for expanded clones.

TRBV4-3	TRBJ2-1	.	few	CASSQGRQGNEQFF	TGCGCCAGCAGCCAAGGGCGTCAGGGGAATGAGCAGTTCTTC
TRBV10-3	TRBJ1-2	TRBD1	few	CAITDREANYGYTF	TGTGCCATCACCGACAGGGAGGCTAACTATGGCTACACCTTC
TRBV7-6	TRBJ2-5	.	few	CASSSLKETQYF	TGTGCCAGCTCGTCCTTAAAAGAGACCCAGTACTTC
TRBV6-5	TRBJ2-7	TRBD2	many	CASRTSGSYEQYF	TGTGCCAGCAGGACTAGCGGTTCCTACGAGCAGTACTTC
TRBV6-2/TRBV6-3	TRBJ1-1	.	few	CASSYPSWSPEAFF	TGTGCCAGCAGTTATCCAAGCTGGTCGCCTGAAGCTTTCTTT
TRBV7-8	TRBJ2-6	.	few	CASSPWAGSSGANVLTF	TGTGCCAGCAGCCCCTGGGCAGGGAGCTCTGGGGCCAACGTCCTGACTTTC
TRBV4-1	TRBJ2-3	.	few	CASSLWPGGGTGTDTQYF	TGCGCCAGCAGCCTCTGGCCCGGCGGGGGGACAGGCACAGATACGCAGTATTTT
TRBV24-1	TRBJ2-3	TRBD2	few	CATSDLKTSGGRPDTQYF	TGTGCCACCAGTGATTTGAAGACTAGCGGGGGCCGCCCAGATACGCAGTATTTT
TRBV12-3/TRBV12-4	TRBJ2-7	.	few	CASSFRPPEQYF	TGTGCCAGCAGTTTTAGACCTCCCGAGCAGTACTTC
TRBV5-1	TRBJ2-1	TRBD2	few	CASSLAASGRDYNEQFF	TGCGCCAGCAGCTTGGCGGCTAGCGGGAGAGACTACAATGAGCAGTTCTTC
TRBV5-1	TRBJ2-7	.	many	CASSLAGTGQGEQYF	TGCGCCAGCAGCTTGGCCGGAACAGGGCAGGGCGAGCAGTACTTC
TRBV9	TRBJ2-5	TRBD2	.	CASSAGTSGGQETQYF	TGTGCCAGCAGCGCTGGGACTAGCGGGGGGCAAGAGACCCAGTACTTC
TRBV20-1	TRBJ1-3	.	.	CSARVSDGSGNTIYF	TGCAGTGCTAGAGTAAGCGACGGCTCTGGAAACACCATATATTTT
TRBV20-1	TRBJ2-1	TRBD2	few	CSARDPRGGRNEQFF	TGCAGTGCTAGAGATCCCCGGGGGGGTAGAAATGAGCAGTTCTTC
TRBV6-5	TRBJ1-2	.	.	CASRPFRVFYGYTF	TGTGCCAGCAGACCCTTCAGGGTTTTCTATGGCTACACCTTC
TRBV5-6	TRBJ2-7	.	.	CASSRTISAEQYF	TGTGCCAGCTCACGGACGATTAGCGCGGAGCAGTACTTC
TRBV29-1	TRBJ2-1	TRBD2	.	CSVGDGGESGNEQFF	TGCAGCGTTGGAGATGGGGGGGAGTCAGGCAATGAGCAGTTCTTC
TRBV2	TRBJ2-1	TRBD2	.	CATSPLVSGSTEQFF	TGTGCCACCAGTCCCCTTGTGAGCGGGAGTACTGAGCAGTTCTTC
TRBV7-7	TRBJ2-1	TRBD2	.	CASSPSPLTSPLYNEQFF	TGTGCCAGCAGCCCATCACCCCTGACTAGCCCCCTCTACAATGAGCAGTTCTTC
TRBV7-9	TRBJ2-7	.	.	CASSTVSYEQYF	TGTGCCAGCAGTACGGTTTCCTACGAGCAGTACTTC
TRBV6-5	TRBJ1-5	TRBD1	.	CASSMGQGGQPQHF	TGTGCCAGCAGCATGGGACAGGGTGGACAGCCCCAGCATTTT